This T cell receptor beta chain was sequenced for a study of beta chain features in type 1 diabetes. The study, taken as a whole, reports: Shorter TCRB CDR3s, moderately but significantly so, marked every one of the four CD4+ subsets in Type 1 diabetes patients. Individuals with type 1 diabetes displayed fewer insertions and more deletions at VDJ junctions. Highly expressing activated T cells could be over-counted with a cDNA template.

The CDR3 is 17 residues long. Looked up from germline, CDR1 is KGHSH and CDR2 is LQKENI. V lost 3 bases, J lost 1 base, and 6 bases stayed unmatched. Reverse transcribing all isolated RNA meant expressed TCRB transcripts were sequenced. Profiled with immunoSEQ multiplex PCR; TCRdb holds only in-frame clones, not every one. The repertoire holds about 650,000 clones, with 12% as singletons. This clone was found a few times. The antigen is not known. In all sorted populations, purity surpassed 95%. The sample consisted of naive CD4+ T cells from blood. The rearrangement links TRBV18 to TRBJ1-3; 10 bases line up with TRBD1. This sequence originates from a young man with type 1 diabetes. The DNA of the CDR3 is TGTGCCAGCTCACCGCAAAGACAGGGGGCTTCTGGAAACACCATATATTTT. This sequence encodes CASSPQRQGASGNTIYF.